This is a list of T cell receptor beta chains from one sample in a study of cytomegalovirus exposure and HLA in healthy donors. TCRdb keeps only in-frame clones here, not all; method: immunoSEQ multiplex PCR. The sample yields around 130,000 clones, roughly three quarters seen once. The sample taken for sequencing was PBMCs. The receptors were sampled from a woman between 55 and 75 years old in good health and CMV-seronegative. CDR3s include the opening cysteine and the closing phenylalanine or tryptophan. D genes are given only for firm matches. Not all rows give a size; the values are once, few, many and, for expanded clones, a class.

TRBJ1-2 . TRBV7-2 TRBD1 CASSSRQGEVDGYTF TGTGCCAGCAGCTCCCGACAGGGCGAGGTGGATGGCTACACCTTC
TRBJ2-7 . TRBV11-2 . CASSFIYSQDGPIYEQYF TGTGCCAGCAGCTTTATCTACTCCCAGGATGGTCCTATTTACGAGCAGTACTTC
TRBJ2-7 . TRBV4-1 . CASSQGSTSSYEQYF TGCGCCAGCAGCCAAGGTTCTACGAGCTCCTACGAGCAGTACTTC
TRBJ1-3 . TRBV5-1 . CASSLGWANGNTIYF TGCGCCAGCAGCTTGGGATGGGCTAACGGAAACACCATATATTTT
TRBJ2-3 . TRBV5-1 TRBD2 CASSLADSTDTQYF TGCGCCAGCTCTCTAGCGGATAGCACAGATACGCAGTATTTT
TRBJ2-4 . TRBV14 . CASSPRGFQNIQYF TGTGCCAGCAGCCCGAGGGGGTTCCAAAACATTCAGTACTTC
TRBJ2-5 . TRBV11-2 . CASSLGNLAEETQYF TGTGCCAGCAGCTTAGGGAATCTAGCCGAAGAGACCCAGTACTTC
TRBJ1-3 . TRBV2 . CASSELGPGNTIYF TGTGCCAGCAGTGAACTAGGCCCTGGAAACACCATATATTTT
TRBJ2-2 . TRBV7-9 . CASSSRVSGQENTGELFF TGTGCCAGCAGCTCACGTGTATCGGGACAAGAGAACACCGGGGAGCTGTTTTTT
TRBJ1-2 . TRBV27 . CASSLSQGNGYTF TGTGCCAGCAGTTTAAGCCAGGGCAATGGCTACACCTTC
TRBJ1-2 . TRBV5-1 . CASSPGAEYGYTF TGCGCCAGCAGCCCTGGGGCAGAGTATGGCTACACCTTC
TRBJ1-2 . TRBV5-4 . CASSPVLGATVYGYTF TGTGCCAGCAGCCCGGTCCTTGGGGCTACGGTCTATGGCTACACCTTC
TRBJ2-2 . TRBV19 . CASSIGGVGELFF TGTGCCAGTAGTATAGGGGGCGTCGGGGAGCTGTTTTTT
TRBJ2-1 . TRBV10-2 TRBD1 CASRTGGLGNEQFF TGCGCCAGCAGGACAGGGGGGTTAGGCAATGAGCAGTTCTTC
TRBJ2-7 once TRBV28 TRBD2 CASSPGGGRSGEQYF TGTGCCAGCAGCCCTGGGGGCGGGAGGTCAGGTGAGCAGTACTTC
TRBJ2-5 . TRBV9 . CASSALTSGETQYF TGTGCCAGCAGCGCTCTGACTAGTGGAGAGACCCAGTACTTC
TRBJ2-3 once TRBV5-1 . CASSAKKGGNVGDTQYF TGCGCCAGCAGCGCGAAGAAAGGGGGTAATGTGGGGGATACGCAGTACTTT
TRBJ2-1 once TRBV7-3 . CASSPDRAYNEQFF TGTGCCAGCAGCCCGGACAGAGCCTACAATGAGCAGTTCTTC
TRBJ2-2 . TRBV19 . CASSSPGPGAGGTGELFF TGTGCCAGTAGTTCCCCGGGGCCAGGGGCCGGAGGCACCGGGGAGCTGTTTTTT
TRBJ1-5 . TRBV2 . CASSKQSNQPQHF TGTGCCAGCAGTAAACAGTCAAATCAGCCCCAGCATTTT
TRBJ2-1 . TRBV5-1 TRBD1 CASSQQGDNHNEQFF TGCGCCAGCAGCCAACAGGGGGACAACCACAATGAGCAGTTCTTC